The clone carrying this T cell receptor (beta chain) appeared a single time. This sample stems from a study of blood T cell repertoires in COVID-19. Study-wide background: Spain, Italy and the United States supplied samples that represented acute and convalescent COVID-19. The cDNA or gDNA used as material had been derived from T cells, B-cell-depleted T cells, or PBMCs.

Original analysis: The assay estimated nucleated cells by amplifying reference gene primers. Profiled with immunoSEQ multiplex PCR; TCRdb holds only in-frame clones, not every one. The D gene and trimming were derived from the DNA, and the V and J assignments and clone size from that table. In the table there are 30,000 to 40,000 clones, roughly 82% of which are singletons. The germline V and J ends were trimmed by 3 bases and 8 bases, with 9 bases remaining between them. CDR1 and CDR2 (germline): GTSNPN, SVGIG (reference sequence). The CDR3 spans 11 residues. Sample: peripheral blood. This chain uses TRBV30 with TRBJ2-3, with D tentatively TRBD2 (6 bases). This TCR was sampled from a man older than 75 with active or convalescent COVID-19. The CDR3 sequence: CAWRYGGTQYF. The CDR3 DNA reads as TGTGCCTGGAGGTACGGGGGTACGCAGTATTTT.